What follows are 32 T cell receptor beta chains derived from one specimen sequenced in a study of identical twins. TCRdb reprocessed the 5' RACE reads via MiXCR and lists one record per CDR3 protein. The sample has 250,000 or so distinct CDR3 sequences, approximately 7% seen once; the top ten hold roughly 3.9%. These data also formed part of another study, on yellow fever vaccine responses in identical twins.

The sequencing sample was made of memory (CD45RO+) T cells sorted from blood. The receptors shown here come from a woman aged 18-35 years in good health.

This clonotype was seen ten or more times. The rearrangement uses TRBV4-1 and TRBJ2-3; D gene ambiguous. The length of the CDR3 is 16 residues. Germline CDR1 MGHRA, CDR2 YSYEKL. V lost 2 bases, J lost 2 bases, and 14 bases lay in between. CDR3 DNA sequence: TGCGCCAGCAGCCAATTGGATCTCGGATTCACAGATACGCAGTATTTT. It translates to CASSQLDLGFTDTQYF.

This clonotype was observed many times. V usage is TRBV5-5 and J usage is TRBJ2-5, with D uncertain. With 2 bases removed from V and 0 bases from J, the gap between germline ends came to 11 bases. CDR3 size: 15 residues. Per germline, CDR1 SGHKS and CDR2 YYEKEE (reference sequence). CDR3 region: CASSLNPTDQETQYF. CDR3 bases: TGTGCCAGCAGCTTAAACCCGACGGACCAAGAGACCCAGTACTTC.

The chain couples TRBV5-1 to TRBJ2-7; D remains unclear. The germline V and J ends were trimmed by 4 bases and 5 bases, with 13 bases remaining between them. The CDR3 extends over 13 amino acids. The germline CDR1 and CDR2 sequences are SGHRS and YFSETQ. Written as DNA, the CDR3 is TGCGCCAGCAGCCCGTCCGGAGATCACGAGCAGTACTTC. It encodes CASSPSGDHEQYF.

This clonotype has a count of ten or more. The CDR3 DNA is TGCGCCAGCAGCTTGTCGGAGGGCCGAGGAATTCGCTCCTACGAGCAGTACTTC. Translating it yields CASSLSEGRGIRSYEQYF. The chain employs TRBV5-1 and TRBJ2-7, with a tentative D call TRBD2 (6 bases). V lost 1 base and J 0 bases, leaving 20 bases between the germline ends. This CDR3 is 18 amino acids long. Germline V CDR1 and CDR2: SGHRS, YFSETQ.

This clonotype was counted a few times. The chain carries TRBV12-3 or TRBV12-4 and TRBJ1-5; D is possibly TRBD1 (5 bases). Deletions cut 4 bases from V and 7 bases from J, with 14 bases between. The CDR3 covers 14 residues. The CDR3, as DNA: TGTGCCAGCAGTTCGACAGTAGGATGGCAGCCCCAGCATTTT. Amino acid sequence: CASSSTVGWQPQHF.

In this sample, this clonotype turned up many times. The V call is TRBV20-1, the J call TRBJ2-5; D unresolved. CDR1 is DFQATT and CDR2 is SNEGSKA in the germline V gene (reference sequence). Trimming shortened V by 2 bases and J by 4 bases, and 2 bases separated the two germline ends. The CDR3 covers 10 residues. The CDR3 region is CSARRETQYF. In nucleotides, the CDR3 is TGCAGTGCTAGACGAGAGACCCAGTACTTC.

This clonotype was detected many times. V is TRBV12-3 or TRBV12-4 and J is TRBJ2-7, with a possible D match to TRBD1 (5 bases). Trimming left V 4 bases short and J 5 bases short, with 18 bases between. The CDR3 consists of 15 residues. For the CDR3, the DNA is TGTGCCAGCAGTTCCCCAGACATTAAGGGGAACGAGCAGTACGTC. Residues: CASSSPDIKGNEQYV.

The sample holds many counts of this clonotype. The CDR3 bases are TGTGCCAGCATCCTCCTAGGCGGCACTGAAGCTTTCTTT. Translating it yields CASILLGGTEAFF. V and J are TRBV12-3 or TRBV12-4 and TRBJ1-1; D remains ambiguous. V lost 7 bases and J lost 4, with 13 bases in between. There are 13 residues in the CDR3.

This clonotype has just a few counts. The rearrangement uses TRBV6-1 and TRBJ2-3, with D perhaps TRBD1 (6 bases). The CDR3 runs 14 residues. Deletions cut 6 bases from V and 3 bases from J, with 13 bases between. CDR1 is MNHNS and CDR2 is SASEGT in the germline V gene. CDR3 coding DNA: TGTGCCAGCAGAAGGGTAGGGGGTACAGATACGCAGTATTTT. Its translation is CASRRVGGTDTQYF.

This clonotype appeared many times. The chain recombines TRBV10-3 with TRBJ2-2; 11 bases are shared with TRBD2. There are 15 residues in the CDR3. CDR1 is ENHRY and CDR2 is SYGVKD in the germline V gene. With V trimmed by 6 bases and J by 3 bases, 3 bases remained unmatched. This CDR3 is CAISSLAGDTGELFF. DNA of the CDR3: TGTGCCATCAGCTCACTAGCGGGGGACACCGGGGAGCTGTTTTTT.

This clonotype was seen repeatedly, ten times or more. The chain recombines TRBV29-1 with TRBJ2-1; 9 nucleotides agree with TRBD2. Trimming at V came to 4 bases and at J to 7 bases, leaving 5 bases not matched to a gene. The CDR3 is 13 amino acids. Germline CDR1 is SQVTM and CDR2 is ANQGSEA. The CDR3 sequence: CSVGLAGTNEQFF. The CDR3 region has the DNA TGCAGCGTTGGGCTAGCGGGAACTAATGAGCAGTTCTTC.

This clonotype was observed a handful of times. The chain joins TRBV25-1 to TRBJ2-5, with D possibly TRBD2 on 6 matching bases. V lost 7 bases to trimming and J lost 5 bases, with 17 bases between them. CDR3 size: 14 residues. Germline V gives CDR1 MGHDK, CDR2 SYGVNS. The CDR3 DNA reads as TGTGCCAGCAAAGTGAATGGCGGGATGGAGACCCAGTACTTC. As protein: CASKVNGGMETQYF.

This clonotype was counted many times. J is TRBJ2-1 and V is TRBV7-3; 10 nucleotides match TRBD1. Looked up from germline, CDR1 is SGHTA and CDR2 is FQGTGA. V lost 5 bases to trimming and J lost 5 bases; unmatched junction nucleotides: 6. The CDR3 covers 15 residues. CDR3 region: CASSQTGGLNNEQFF. DNA for the CDR3: TGTGCCAGCAGCCAGACAGGGGGCCTTAACAATGAGCAGTTCTTC. The full variable domain, with the rest looked up from reference TRBV7-3 and TRBJ2-1, is GAGVSQTPSNKVTEKGKYVELRCDPISGHTALYWYRQSLGQGPEFLIYFQGTGAADDSGLPNDRFFAVRPEGSVSTLKIQRTERGDSAVYLCASSQTGGLNNEQFFGPGTRLTVL.

This chain links TRBV11-1 with TRBJ2-1, with TRBD2 matching over 7 bases. Per the germline V gene, CDR1 is SGHAT and CDR2 is FQDESV (reference sequence). The CDR3 spans 18 residues. The J segment lost 4 bases and the V segment lost 3 bases, leaving 15 bases of the junction unmatched. As DNA, the CDR3 is TGTGCCAGCAGCTTTTTACCCGGCGCGGGAGAGAATTACAATGAGCAGTTCTTC. Residues: CASSFLPGAGENYNEQFF.

At least ten counts were recorded for this clonotype. The J gene is TRBJ2-1, the V gene TRBV4-1; D possibly corresponds to TRBD2 (6 bases). CDR3 length equals 14 residues. CDR1 and CDR2 from the germline V gene are MGHRA and YSYEKL. V gave up 4 bases and J gave up 4 bases, with 11 bases separating them. The CDR3 sequence is CASSLRDSYNEQFF. The CDR3 nucleotides are TGCGCCAGCAGCCTACGGGACTCTTACAATGAGCAGTTCTTC.

V and J are TRBV6-5 and TRBJ2-7; 7 nucleotides match TRBD1. Germline values: CDR1 MNHEY, CDR2 SVGAGI. V trimming: 2 bases; J trimming: 0 bases; junction bases outside the gene matches: 4. The CDR3 sequence is 15 residues long. The CDR3 nucleotides are TGTGCCAGCAGTTACCCCCAGGGGGACTCCTACGAGCAGTACGTC. It codes for CASSYPQGDSYEQYV.

The chain joins TRBV20-1 to TRBJ1-3; D unresolved. CDR3 length: 13 residues. Germline V CDR1 and CDR2: DFQATT, SNEGSKA (reference sequence). The ends were cut back, 6 bases at V and 0 bases at J, with 9 bases in the middle. The CDR3 region is CSANDFSGNTIYF. CDR3 sequence (DNA): TGCAGTGCAAACGACTTCTCTGGAAACACCATATATTTT.

This clonotype was seen a handful of times. The chain uses TRBV29-1 and TRBJ2-1; the D is unclear. This CDR3 is built from 13 residues. Per the germline V gene, CDR1 is SQVTM and CDR2 is ANQGSEA. V lost 4 bases and J lost 10, with 17 bases in between. This CDR3 is CSVGVGPPREQFF. In DNA, the CDR3 is TGCAGCGTTGGCGTAGGGCCTCCCAGGGAGCAGTTCTTC.

This clonotype was observed at least ten times. The chain joins TRBV5-5 to TRBJ2-3; no firm D call. V shed 2 bases and J shed 6 bases, with 16 bases lying between them. The CDR3 spans 15 residues. The V gene's germline CDR1 is SGHKS and CDR2 YYEKEE (reference sequence). Here the CDR3 reads CASSFGRPRGDTQYF. In DNA, the CDR3 is TGTGCCAGCAGCTTCGGACGACCCCGTGGGGATACGCAGTATTTT.

The V call is TRBV24-1, the J call TRBJ2-1, with a possible D match to TRBD2 (6 bases). CDR3 length: 11 residues. CDR1 is KGHDR and CDR2 is SFDVKD in the germline V gene. V was trimmed by 9 bases and J by 13 bases, leaving 15 bases between them. CDR3 amino acids: CATGGNNNQFF. CDR3 coding DNA: TGTGCCACCGGGGGGAACAATAACCAGTTCTTC.

This chain links TRBV3-1 with TRBJ2-3, with 11 positions matching TRBD1. Losses at the gene ends were 4 bases for V and 4 bases for J; bases not matched to a gene: 4. The germline V gene encodes CDR1 LGHDT and CDR2 YNNKEL (reference sequence). The CDR3 is made up of 15 amino acids. CDR3 protein: CASSPPGQGADTQYF. CDR3 nucleotides: TGTGCCAGCAGCCCCCCGGGACAGGGGGCAGATACGCAGTATTTT.

The chain carries TRBV6-1 and TRBJ2-3, with 7 bases matching TRBD1. The CDR3 sequence is 15 residues long. Losses at the gene ends were 1 base for V and 3 bases for J; bases not matched to a gene: 4. The germline V gene has CDR1 MNHNS and CDR2 SASEGT. The CDR3 loop is CASSEGGTVTDTQYF. The CDR3 nucleotides are TGTGCCAGCAGTGAAGGGGGGACAGTAACAGATACGCAGTATTTT.

This clonotype has just a few counts. The chain has TRBV5-1 and TRBJ1-1, with TRBD1 as a possible D gene (5 bases). Germline V gene lookup returns CDR1 SGHRS and CDR2 YFSETQ. This CDR3 is built from 14 residues. The V gene lost 5 bases and the J gene lost 0 bases, with 11 bases spanning the gap. The CDR3 DNA follows: TGCGCCAGCAGTTCGGACACCATGAACACTGAAGCTTTCTTT. This translates into CASSSDTMNTEAFF.

The CDR3 region is CASSETRGGSDTQYF. In DNA form, the CDR3 reads TGTGCCAGCAGTGAAACTCGGGGGGGGTCAGATACGCAGTATTTT. The V call is TRBV6-1, the J call TRBJ2-3; 8 bases agree with TRBD2. The CDR3 is made up of 15 amino acids. CDR1 is MNHNS, CDR2 SASEGT, per germline. Trimming cost V 2 bases and J 4 bases; bases outside gene matches: 5.

This clonotype came up a few times. The gene calls are TRBV6-2 or TRBV6-3 and TRBJ2-1, with 7 bases aligning to TRBD1. J was trimmed by 4 bases and V by 6 bases; bases with no gene match: 9. The CDR3 covers 15 residues. Germline lookup yields CDR1 MNHEY and CDR2 SVGEGT. CDR3 sequence reads: CASRPSGQLYNEQFF. The CDR3 region has the DNA TGTGCCAGCAGACCTTCGGGACAGCTATACAATGAGCAGTTCTTC.

This clonotype has a handful of counts. The V gene is TRBV20-1, the J gene TRBJ2-1; 9 bases align to TRBD2. Looked up from germline, CDR1 is DFQATT and CDR2 is SNEGSKA (reference sequence). Unmatched junction bases numbered 14, after V lost 4 bases and J lost 7 bases. This CDR3 region has 16 residues. CDR3 amino acids: CSATGSGLAAFNEQFF. CDR3 nucleotides: TGCAGTGCTACCGGGTCGGGACTAGCCGCGTTTAATGAGCAGTTCTTC.

Comments on this clonotype: At one end, the junction sequence differs from germline, possibly due to a read error. The chain couples TRBV5-5 to TRBJ1-1; 7 bases map to TRBD1. CDR1 is SGHKS, CDR2 YYEKEE, per germline (reference sequence). The CDR3 runs to 12 residues. The CDR3 is CASSRLTGIILF. CDR3 nucleotides: TGTGCCAGCAGCCGTCTGACAGGGATAATCTTATTT.

This clonotype was seen a handful of times. The genes are TRBV4-1 and TRBJ2-1; D call uncertain. The germline V gene encodes CDR1 MGHRA and CDR2 YSYEKL. With 0 bases removed from V and 6 bases from J, the gap between germline ends came to 9 bases. This CDR3 spans 14 amino acids. The CDR3 loop reads CASSQDPYTNEQFF. CDR3 nucleotides: TGCGCCAGCAGCCAAGATCCATATACCAATGAGCAGTTCTTC.

The chain couples TRBV10-3 to TRBJ2-1; TRBD2 matches 10 bases. This CDR3 comprises 14 residues. V shed 6 bases, J shed 4 bases, and the junction held 3 bases outside the gene matches. Germline assignment: CDR1 ENHRY and CDR2 SYGVKD. The CDR3 reads CAIRRTSGYNEQFF. The CDR3 bases are TGTGCCATCAGGAGGACTAGCGGTTACAATGAGCAGTTCTTC.

This clonotype was observed at least ten times. The CDR3 sequence is CASSKAGSTEAFF. The CDR3 bases are TGCGCCAGCAGCAAGGCGGGGAGCACTGAAGCTTTCTTT. V usage is TRBV5-1 and J usage is TRBJ1-1; no definite D call. Germline values: CDR1 SGHRS, CDR2 YFSETQ. The CDR3 loop spans 13 amino acids. V lost 4 bases and J 4 bases, leaving 11 bases between the germline ends.

In its sample, this clonotype was seen many times. The J gene is TRBJ1-6, the V gene TRBV6-1; D remains unclear. The V and J ends lost 2 bases and 8 bases respectively, with 13 bases between them. The length of the CDR3 is 15 residues. Germline CDR1 MNHNS, CDR2 SASEGT. The chain's CDR3 is CASSETLGSYSPLHF. The CDR3, as DNA: TGTGCCAGCAGTGAAACCTTGGGGAGTTATTCACCCCTCCACTTT.

There are many counts of this clonotype. The chain is built from TRBV24-1 and TRBJ2-1, with no clear D. Germline CDR1 KGHDR, CDR2 SFDVKD. V lost 1 base and J 7 bases, leaving 7 bases between the germline ends. The CDR3 has 13 amino acids. The CDR3 nucleotides read TGTGCCACCAGTGATTTATGGCTGAATGAGCAGTTCTTC. It is translated as CATSDLWLNEQFF.